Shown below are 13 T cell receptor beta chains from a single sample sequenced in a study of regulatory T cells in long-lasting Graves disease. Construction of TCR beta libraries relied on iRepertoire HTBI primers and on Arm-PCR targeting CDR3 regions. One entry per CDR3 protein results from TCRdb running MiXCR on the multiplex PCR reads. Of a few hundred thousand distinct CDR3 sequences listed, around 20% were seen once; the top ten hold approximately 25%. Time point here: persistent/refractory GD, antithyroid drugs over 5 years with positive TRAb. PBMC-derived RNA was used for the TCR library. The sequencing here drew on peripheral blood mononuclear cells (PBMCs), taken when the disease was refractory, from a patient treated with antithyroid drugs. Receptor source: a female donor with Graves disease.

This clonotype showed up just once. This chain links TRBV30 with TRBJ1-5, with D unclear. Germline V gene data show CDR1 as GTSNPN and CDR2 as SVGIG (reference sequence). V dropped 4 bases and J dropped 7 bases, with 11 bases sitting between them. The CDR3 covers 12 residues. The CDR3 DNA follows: TGTGCCTGGAATAGAGATGCCCAGCCCCAGCATTTT. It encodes CAWNRDAQPQHF.

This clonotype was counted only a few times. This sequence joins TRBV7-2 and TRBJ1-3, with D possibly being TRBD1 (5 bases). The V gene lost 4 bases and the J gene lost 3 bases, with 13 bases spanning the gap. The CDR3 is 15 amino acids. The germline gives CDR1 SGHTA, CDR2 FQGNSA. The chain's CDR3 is CASSWGAEGGNTIYF. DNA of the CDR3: TGTGCCAGCAGCTGGGGCGCGGAAGGTGGAAACACCATATATTTT.

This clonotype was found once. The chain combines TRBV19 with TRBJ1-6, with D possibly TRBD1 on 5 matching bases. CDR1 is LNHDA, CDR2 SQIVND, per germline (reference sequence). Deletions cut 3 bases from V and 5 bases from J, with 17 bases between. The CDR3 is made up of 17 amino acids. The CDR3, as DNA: TGTGCCAGTAGTATCCCTCCAGGGTTGGGGGATAATTCACCCCTCCACTTT. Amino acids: CASSIPPGLGDNSPLHF.

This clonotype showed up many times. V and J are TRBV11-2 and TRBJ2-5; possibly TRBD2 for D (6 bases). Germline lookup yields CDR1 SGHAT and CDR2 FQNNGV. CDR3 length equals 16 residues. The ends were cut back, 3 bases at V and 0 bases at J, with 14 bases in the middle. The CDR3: CASSLTVAAYQETQYF. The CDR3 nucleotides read TGTGCCAGCAGCTTGACGGTAGCGGCTTACCAAGAGACCCAGTACTTC.

CDR3 nucleotide sequence: TGCGCCAGCAGCTCGGAATCGGGTAGCGGGAGGTCGCAGTTCTTC. Amino acid sequence: CASSSESGSGRSQFF. The rearrangement joins TRBV5-1 to TRBJ2-1; 10 nucleotides match TRBD2. Per the germline V gene, CDR1 is SGHRS and CDR2 is YFSETQ. V lost 3 bases, J lost 12 bases, and 12 bases stayed unmatched. The CDR3 has 15 amino acids.

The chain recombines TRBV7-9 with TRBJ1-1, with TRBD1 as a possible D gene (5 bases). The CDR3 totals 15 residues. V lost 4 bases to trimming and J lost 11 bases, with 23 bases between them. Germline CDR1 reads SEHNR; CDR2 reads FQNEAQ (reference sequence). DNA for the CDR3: TGTGCCAGCAGCTCCCGACGGGCTTGGGGCCGGGGGGCTTTCTTT. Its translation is CASSSRRAWGRGAFF.

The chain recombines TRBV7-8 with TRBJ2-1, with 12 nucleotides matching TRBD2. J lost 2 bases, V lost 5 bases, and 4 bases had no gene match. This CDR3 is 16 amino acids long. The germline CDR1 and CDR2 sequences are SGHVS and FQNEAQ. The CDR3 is CASSPGLAGPYNEQFF. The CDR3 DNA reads TGTGCCAGCAGCCCTGGACTAGCGGGACCCTACAATGAGCAGTTCTTC. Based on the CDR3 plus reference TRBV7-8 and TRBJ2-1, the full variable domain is GAGVSQSPRYKVAKRGQDVALRCDPISGHVSLFWYQQALGQGPEFLTYFQNEAQLDKSGLPSDRFFAERPEGSVSTLKIQRTQQEDSAVYLCASSPGLAGPYNEQFFGPGTRLTVL.

The CDR3 is CASSIRRRGHGNQPQHF. The CDR3 DNA follows: TGTGCCAGTAGTATCCGCCGCAGGGGGCATGGCAATCAGCCCCAGCATTTT. The chain links TRBV19 to TRBJ1-5, with 8 bases aligning to TRBD1. The CDR3 totals 17 residues. V dropped 3 bases and J dropped 2; count of bases not matched to a gene: 9. The germline V gene has CDR1 LNHDA and CDR2 SQIVND (reference sequence).

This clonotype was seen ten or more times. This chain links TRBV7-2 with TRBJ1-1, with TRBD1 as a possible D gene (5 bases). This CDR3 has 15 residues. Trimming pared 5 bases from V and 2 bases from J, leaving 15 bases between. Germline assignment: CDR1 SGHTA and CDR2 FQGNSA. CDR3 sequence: CASSGWDQANTEAFF. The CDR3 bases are TGTGCCAGCAGCGGATGGGACCAAGCAAACACTGAAGCTTTCTTT.

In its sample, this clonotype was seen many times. CDR3: CASSSGQSYQPQHF. Written as DNA, the CDR3 is TGTGCCAGCAGCTCCGGACAGTCCTATCAGCCCCAGCATTTT. The chain couples TRBV5-8 to TRBJ1-5; perhaps TRBD1 as D (6 bases). The CDR3 sequence is 14 residues long. Trimming stripped 3 bases from V and 5 bases from J, with 12 bases between. Looked up from germline, CDR1 is SGHTS and CDR2 is YDEGEE.

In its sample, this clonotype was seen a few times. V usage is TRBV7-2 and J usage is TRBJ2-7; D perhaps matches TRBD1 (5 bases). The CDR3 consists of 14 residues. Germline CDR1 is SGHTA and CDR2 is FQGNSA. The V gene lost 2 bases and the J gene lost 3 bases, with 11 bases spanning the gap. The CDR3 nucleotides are TGTGCCAGCAGCTTAATCCCCGACAGCTACGAGCAGTACTTC. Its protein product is CASSLIPDSYEQYF. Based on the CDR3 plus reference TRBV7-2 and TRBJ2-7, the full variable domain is GAGVSQSPSNKVTEKGKDVELRCDPISGHTALYWYRQSLGQGLEFLIYFQGNSAPDKSGLPSDRFSAERTGGSVSTLTIQRTQQEDSAVYLCASSLIPDSYEQYFGPGTRLTVT.

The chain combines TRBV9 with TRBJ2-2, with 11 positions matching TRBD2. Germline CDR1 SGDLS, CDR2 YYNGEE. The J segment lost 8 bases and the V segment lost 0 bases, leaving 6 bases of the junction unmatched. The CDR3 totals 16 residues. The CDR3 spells CASSVDASGRLGELFF. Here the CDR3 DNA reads TGTGCCAGCAGCGTAGATGCTAGCGGGAGGCTTGGGGAGCTGTTTTTT. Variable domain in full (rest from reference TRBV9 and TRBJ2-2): DSGVTQTPKHLITATGQRVTLRCSPRSGDLSVYWYQQSLDQGLQFLIQYYNGEERAKGNILERFSAQQFPDLHSELNLSSLELGDSALYFCASSVDASGRLGELFFGEGSRLTVL.

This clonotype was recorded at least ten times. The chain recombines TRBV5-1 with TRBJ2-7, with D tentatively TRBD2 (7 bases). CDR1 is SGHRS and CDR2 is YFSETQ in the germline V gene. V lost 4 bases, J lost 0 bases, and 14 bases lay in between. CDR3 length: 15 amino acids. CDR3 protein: CASSPSGGYSYEQYF. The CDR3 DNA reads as TGCGCCAGCAGCCCGTCGGGGGGCTACTCCTACGAGCAGTACTTC.